The rows below give T cell receptor beta chains drawn from one sample of a study of OX40 agonist ivuxolimab in advanced cancers. Clones were sequenced by immunoSEQ multiplex PCR, and TCRdb holds only the in-frame ones, with some missing. The top ten hold approximately 8% of the sample, which has approximately 69,000 clones, more than 70% seen once. The material sequenced was CD4+ or CD8+ T cells sorted from blood, taken in a trial of the OX40 agonist ivuxolimab. The receptors were sampled from an adult with an advanced solid tumor such as melanoma, head and neck, liver or kidney cancer. The CDR3 runs from the conserved cysteine through the conserved F or W. D genes are given only for firm matches. Size tells how often a clone was seen (once, few, many) or the class of an expanded clone, and some rows leave it out.

j_call,v_call,d_call,clone_size,cdr3_aa,cdr3_nt
TRBJ1-1,TRBV28,TRBD1,.,CASSPPTGRTEAFF,TGTGCCAGCAGCCCTCCGACAGGGCGGACTGAAGCTTTCTTT
TRBJ1-4,TRBV25-1,.,.,CASTNSGNPIHEKLFF,TGTGCCAGCACCAATTCCGGGAACCCTATACATGAAAAACTGTTTTTT
TRBJ2-1,TRBV7-9,TRBD2,.,CASSLNSGRTYNEQFF,TGTGCCAGCAGCTTGAATAGCGGGAGAACCTACAATGAGCAGTTCTTC
TRBJ2-7,TRBV11-1,TRBD1,.,CASSPTRDRDYEQYF,TGTGCCAGCAGTCCGACCCGGGACAGGGACTACGAGCAGTACTTC
TRBJ2-5,TRBV7-6,TRBD2,.,CASSPGTSGSWETQYF,TGTGCCAGCAGCCCCGGGACTAGCGGGAGCTGGGAGACCCAGTACTTC
TRBJ2-1,TRBV18,.,.,CASSPPAGRVYNEQFF,TGTGCCAGCTCACCACCGGCCGGGAGAGTCTACAATGAGCAGTTCTTC
TRBJ2-3,TRBV7-9,.,.,CASSFTDFTDTQYF,TGTGCCAGCAGTTTTACGGACTTTACAGATACGCAGTATTTT
TRBJ2-7,TRBV6-6,.,.,CASTLQGSQYF,TGTGCCAGCACCTTACAGGGCTCGCAGTACTTC
TRBJ1-1,TRBV18,.,.,CASSQTGMDTEAFF,TGTGCCAGCTCACAAACAGGGATGGACACTGAAGCTTTCTTT
TRBJ2-3,TRBV7-2,.,.,CASSSRMSTDTQYF,TGTGCCAGCAGCTCCCGGATGAGCACAGATACGCAGTATTTT
TRBJ2-7,TRBV28,TRBD1,.,CASSSETGAYEQYF,TGTGCCAGCAGTTCAGAGACAGGGGCCTACGAGCAGTACTTC
TRBJ2-4,TRBV18,TRBD1,.,CASSWTGMDIQYF,TGTGCCAGCTCATGGACAGGGATGGACATTCAGTACTTC
TRBJ2-1,TRBV5-1,TRBD2,.,CASSFEAGPVYNEQFF,TGCGCCAGCAGCTTTGAAGCGGGACCCGTTTACAATGAGCAGTTCTTC
TRBJ2-7,TRBV7-7,TRBD2,.,CASSLIAGVGYEQYF,TGTGCTAGCAGCTTAATAGCGGGAGTGGGTTACGAGCAGTACTTC
TRBJ1-1,TRBV2,TRBD1,.,CASRGDSLNTEAFF,TGTGCCAGCAGGGGGGACAGTTTGAACACTGAAGCTTTCTTT
TRBJ2-1,TRBV30,TRBD1,once,CAYGQGNEQFF,TGTGCCTACGGACAGGGGAATGAGCAGTTCTTC
TRBJ2-5,TRBV2,.,once,CASDRGETQYF,TGTGCCAGCGACAGAGGGGAGACCCAGTACTTC
TRBJ1-2,TRBV29-1,TRBD1,.,CSVDMTGGAYGYTF,TGCAGCGTTGATATGACAGGGGGCGCATATGGCTACACCTTC
TRBJ1-5,TRBV27,.,.,CASSLRHLSNQPQHF,TGTGCCAGCAGTTTACGACATCTTAGCAATCAGCCCCAGCATTTT
TRBJ1-4,TRBV7-9,.,.,CASSLMNNEKLFF,TGTGCCAGCAGCTTGATGAATAATGAAAAACTGTTTTTT
TRBJ2-4,TRBV2,.,.,CASSQGSAKNIQYF,TGTGCCAGCAGTCAGGGTTCAGCCAAAAACATTCAGTACTTC
TRBJ2-7,TRBV7-8,.,.,CASSLEAKGQYF,TGTGCCAGCAGCTTAGAGGCTAAGGGGCAGTACTTC
TRBJ1-2,TRBV7-8,TRBD1,once,CASSPRTGVPYGYTF,TGTGCCAGCAGCCCTCGGACAGGCGTACCCTATGGCTACACCTTC
TRBJ1-1,TRBV2,.,.,CASVRDLNTEAFF,TGTGCCAGCGTAAGGGATCTGAACACTGAAGCTTTCTTT
TRBJ1-1,TRBV18,.,.,CASSPSGMNTEAFF,TGTGCCAGCTCACCCTCAGGGATGAACACTGAAGCTTTCTTT
TRBJ1-2,TRBV5-6,.,.,CASSHPGTNYGYTF,TGTGCCAGCAGCCACCCAGGGACTAACTATGGCTACACCTTC
TRBJ2-1,TRBV12-5,.,few,CASGIHTLPATNNEQFF,TGTGCTAGTGGTATCCATACCCTCCCTGCGACTAACAATGAGCAGTTCTTC
TRBJ1-1,TRBV5-3,.,.,CASSLQDRTEAFF,TGTGCCAGCAGCCTGCAAGATAGAACTGAAGCTTTCTTT
TRBJ1-4,TRBV10-3,TRBD1,.,CAISPYAGGANEKLFF,TGTGCCATCAGTCCCTACGCAGGGGGCGCGAATGAAAAACTGTTTTTT
TRBJ2-7,TRBV5-5,.,.,CASSRTEIYEQYF,TGTGCCAGCAGCCGGACAGAAATCTACGAGCAGTACTTC
TRBJ2-3,TRBV9,.,.,CASSVEGLVTDTQYF,TGTGCCAGCAGCGTAGAGGGGCTGGTCACAGATACGCAGTATTTT
TRBJ2-3,TRBV20-1,.,.,CSASTTDTQYF,TGCAGTGCTTCTACAACAGATACGCAGTATTTT
TRBJ1-2,TRBV19,.,.,CASSPHGTGGGYTF,TGTGCCAGTAGTCCTCACGGGACGGGAGGTGGCTACACCTTC
TRBJ1-2,TRBV6-1,TRBD1,.,CASSEGTGTNYGYTF,TGTGCCAGCAGTGAAGGGACAGGTACTAACTATGGCTACACCTTC
TRBJ2-3,TRBV7-9,.,.,CASSLTGRSGDTQYF,TGTGCCAGCAGCTTAACGGGGCGGAGTGGGGATACGCAGTATTTT
TRBJ1-1,TRBV2,.,.,CASSDRPEAFF,TGTGCCAGCAGCGATAGACCTGAAGCTTTCTTT
TRBJ1-1,TRBV6-6,TRBD1,.,CASSLRQGSTEAFF,TGTGCCAGCAGTCTTAGACAGGGAAGCACTGAAGCTTTCTTT
TRBJ2-5,TRBV6-5,TRBD1,few,CASTPGQGARETQYF,TGTGCCAGCACTCCGGGACAGGGGGCAAGAGAGACCCAGTACTTC
TRBJ1-6,TRBV28,.,.,CASRKAGGGYSPLHF,TGTGCCAGCAGAAAAGCGGGTGGAGGTTACTCACCCCTCCACTTT
TRBJ2-4,TRBV7-9,.,once,CASSLVGGGEAKNIQYF,TGTGCCAGCAGCTTAGTTGGAGGGGGCGAAGCCAAAAACATTCAGTACTTC
TRBJ1-1,TRBV5-4,TRBD1,.,CASSLTGMNTEAFF,TGTGCCAGCAGTTTGACAGGGATGAACACTGAAGCTTTCTTT
TRBJ2-7,TRBV5-1,TRBD1,.,CASSPGTGSLHEQYF,TGCGCCAGCAGCCCCGGGACAGGGAGTCTCCACGAGCAGTACTTC
TRBJ2-5,TRBV7-7,TRBD1,.,CASSSPGTGETQYF,TGTGCTAGCAGCTCCCCCGGGACAGGGGAGACCCAGTACTTC
TRBJ1-2,TRBV7-2,TRBD1,.,CASSQAGGASGYTF,TGTGCCAGCAGCCAAGCAGGGGGGGCCTCTGGCTACACCTTC
TRBJ1-2,TRBV7-2,.,.,CASSPWTAAYGYTF,TGTGCCAGCAGCCCCTGGACAGCTGCTTATGGCTACACCTTC
TRBJ2-3,TRBV7-3,TRBD2,.,CASSLLAGVQDTQYF,TGTGCCAGCAGCTTACTGGCGGGAGTTCAAGATACGCAGTATTTT
TRBJ1-1,TRBV5-4,.,once,CASSFRTPTKNTEAFF,TGTGCCAGCAGCTTCCGGACCCCCACAAAGAACACTGAAGCTTTCTTT
TRBJ1-5,TRBV11-2,.,few,CASSFGGNQPQHF,TGTGCCAGCAGCTTCGGGGGAAATCAGCCCCAGCATTTT
TRBJ1-5,TRBV28,.,.,CASTIAGGSQPQHF,TGTGCCAGCACTATAGCGGGGGGCAGTCAGCCCCAGCATTTT
TRBJ1-4,TRBV11-3,TRBD1,.,CASSLAADRGREKLFF,TGTGCCAGCAGCTTAGCCGCGGACAGGGGGCGAGAAAAACTGTTTTTT
TRBJ1-2,TRBV18,.,.,CASSTNRGASGYTF,TGTGCCAGCTCAACAAATCGGGGGGCGAGTGGCTACACCTTC
TRBJ1-2,TRBV7-9,.,.,CASSLQGTSDSYGYTF,TGTGCCAGCAGCTTACAGGGTACCTCGGACTCCTATGGCTACACCTTC
TRBJ2-5,TRBV5-1,.,.,CASSLGGVETQYF,TGCGCCAGCAGCTTGGGAGGGGTTGAGACCCAGTACTTC
TRBJ1-2,TRBV9,.,.,CASSGYGYTF,TGTGCCAGCTCAGGCTATGGCTACACCTTC
TRBJ1-1,TRBV7-2,.,.,CASSSQVNTEAFF,TGTGCCAGCAGCTCCCAGGTGAACACTGAAGCTTTCTTT
TRBJ1-1,TRBV11-3,TRBD1,.,CASSSQGSTEAFF,TGTGCCAGCAGCTCACAGGGGTCCACTGAAGCTTTCTTT
TRBJ1-1,TRBV5-8,TRBD1,once,CASSLVQGVNTEAFF,TGTGCCAGCAGCTTGGTACAGGGGGTGAACACTGAAGCTTTCTTT
TRBJ2-7,TRBV5-6,TRBD2,.,CASSFSGSSYEQYF,TGTGCCAGCAGCTTTAGCGGGAGCTCCTACGAGCAGTACTTC
TRBJ2-7,TRBV2,TRBD2,few,CASSAAGAYEQYF,TGTGCCAGCAGTGCAGCGGGAGCCTACGAGCAGTACTTC